Included here is one T cell receptor beta chain sequence, with context. This record belongs to a study of blood T cell repertoires in COVID-19. About the study: There were acute and convalescent COVID-19 samples, and they came from the United States, Italy and Spain. Sources were T cells, B-cell-depleted T cells, or PBMCs; the material itself was cDNA or gDNA.

Between the trimmed V and J ends, which lost 3 bases and 8 bases, there was a span of 17 bases. Germline CDR1 and CDR2: DFQATT and SNEGSKA (reference sequence). CDR3 length: 15 residues. Per the original methods: Amplification with reference gene primers provided the estimates of nucleated cell counts. The data were produced by immunoSEQ multiplex PCR, yet TCRdb's version contains in-frame clones alone and is incomplete. V and J calls and clone size are given by that table; D and trimming were obtained from the DNA. The sample consists of more than 250,000 clones, 85% of them appearing once. Sequenced: peripheral blood. The V and J genes are TRBV20-1 and TRBJ1-6; D unclear. This TCR came from a man aged 45 to 65 with active or convalescent COVID-19. The CDR3 coding sequence is TGCAGTGCTAGTTCCGGACTCAACTGGGATTCACCCCTCCACTTT. It yields the protein CSASSGLNWDSPLHF.